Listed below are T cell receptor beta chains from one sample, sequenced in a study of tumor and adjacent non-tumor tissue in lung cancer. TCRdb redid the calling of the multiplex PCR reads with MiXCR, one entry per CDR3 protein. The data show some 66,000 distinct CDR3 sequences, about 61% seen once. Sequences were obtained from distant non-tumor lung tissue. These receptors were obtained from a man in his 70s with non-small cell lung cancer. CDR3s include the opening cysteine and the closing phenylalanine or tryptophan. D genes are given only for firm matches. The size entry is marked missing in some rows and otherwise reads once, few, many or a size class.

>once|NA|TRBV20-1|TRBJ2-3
CSAKGQGGLADTQYF
TGCAGTGCTAAAGGGCAGGGGGGCCTGGCAGATACGCAGTATTTT
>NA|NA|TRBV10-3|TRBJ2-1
CAISEPGSMGHDQFF
TGTGCCATCAGTGAGCCAGGGAGTATGGGGCATGATCAGTTCTTC
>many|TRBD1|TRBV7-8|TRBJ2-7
CASSLWGQALYEQYF
TGTGCCAGCAGCTTATGGGGACAGGCCCTCTACGAGCAGTACTTC
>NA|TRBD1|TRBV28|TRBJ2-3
CASSLDRVNTDTLYF
TGTGCCAGCAGTTTAGACAGGGTCAACACAGATACGCTGTATTTT
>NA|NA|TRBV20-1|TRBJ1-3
CSAINSGNTVYF
TGCAGTGCCATTAACTCTGGAAACACCGTATATTTT
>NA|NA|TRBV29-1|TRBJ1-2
CSATTLYGYTF
TGCAGCGCCACCACACTGTATGGCTACACCTTC
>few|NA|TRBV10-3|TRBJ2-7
CAITQADAYEQYF
TGTGCCATCACCCAGGCCGATGCCTACGAGCAGTACTTC
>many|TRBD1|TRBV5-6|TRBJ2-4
CASRPRGRKNIQYF
TGTGCCAGCAGACCCAGGGGGCGCAAAAACATTCAGTACTTC
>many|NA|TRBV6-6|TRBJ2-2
CASSNGRDLNTGELFF
TGTGCCAGCTCAAACGGGCGGGACTTAAACACCGGGGAGCTGTTTTTT
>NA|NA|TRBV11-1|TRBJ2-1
CARSLARSYNEQFF
TGTGCCAGAAGCTTAGCACGCAGCTACAATGAGCAGTTCTTC
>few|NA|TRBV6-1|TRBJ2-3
CASSAAGLNAGSQAQYF
TGTGCCAGCTCAGCTGCAGGACTAAACGCTGGTTCCCAAGCGCAGTATTTT
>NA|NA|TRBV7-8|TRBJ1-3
CTSSLDETASSF
TGTACCAGCAGCTTAGACGAGACTGCGTCCTCTTTT
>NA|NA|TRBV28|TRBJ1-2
CASADHGTWQYGYTF
TGTGCCAGCGCCGACCACGGGACATGGCAGTATGGCTACACCTTC
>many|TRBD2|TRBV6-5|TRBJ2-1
CASSSPASGSSYNEQFF
TGTGCCAGCAGTTCCCCCGCTAGCGGGAGTTCCTACAATGAGCAGTTCTTC
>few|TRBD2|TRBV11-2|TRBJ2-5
CASSSWEGQTQYF
TGTGCCAGCAGCTCCTGGGAGGGCCAGACCCAGTACTTC
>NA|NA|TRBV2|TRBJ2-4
CASSERAGLQAKNIQYF
TGTGCCAGCAGTGAACGGGCGGGACTCCAAGCCAAAAACATTCAGTACTTC
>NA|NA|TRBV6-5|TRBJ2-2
CVSRQGGNTGELFF
TGTGTCAGCAGGCAGGGCGGGAACACCGGGGAGCTGTTTTTT
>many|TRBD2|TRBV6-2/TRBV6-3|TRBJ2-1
CASSYIAGGREQFF
TGTGCCAGCAGTTACATAGCGGGGGGGCGTGAGCAGTTCTTC
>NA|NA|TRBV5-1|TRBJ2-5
CVSSDRGSSEETQYF
TGCGTCAGCAGCGATAGGGGGTCGTCCGAAGAGACCCAGTACTTC
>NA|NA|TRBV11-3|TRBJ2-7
CTNSLDNYEQYF
TGTACCAACAGCTTGGACAACTATGAGCAGTACTTC
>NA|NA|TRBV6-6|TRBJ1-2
CASSSGIGDGYTF
TGTGCCAGCAGTTCCGGGATAGGGGATGGCTATACCTTC
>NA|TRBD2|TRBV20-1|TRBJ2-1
CSAGEFNRGGNEQFF
TGCAGTGCTGGAGAATTCAACCGGGGGGGCAATGAGCAGTTCTTC
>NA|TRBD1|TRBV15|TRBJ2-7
CATRGTGGNYEQYF
TGTGCCACCAGGGGGACAGGGGGTAACTACGAGCAGTACTTC
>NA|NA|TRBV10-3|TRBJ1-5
CTTESGAGEQPQHF
TGTACCACCGAGTCCGGGGCAGGCGAGCAGCCCCAGCATTTT
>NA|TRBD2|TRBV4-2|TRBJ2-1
CASTQDLGGGGRFF
TGTGCCAGCACTCAAGACTTAGGCGGGGGTGGTCGGTTCTTC
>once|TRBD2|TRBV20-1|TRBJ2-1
CSARDLLAGGGEQFF
TGCAGTGCTAGAGATCTGCTAGCGGGAGGAGGTGAGCAGTTCTTC
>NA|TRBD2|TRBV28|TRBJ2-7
CASSSRISGVGEQYF
TGTGCCAGCAGCTCCAGGATTAGCGGGGTGGGCGAGCAGTACTTC
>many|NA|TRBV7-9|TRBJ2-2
CASSLVTGELFF
TGTGCCAGCAGCTTAGTTACTGGGGAGCTGTTTTTT
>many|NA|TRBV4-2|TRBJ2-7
CASSQGLYEQYF
TGTGCCAGCAGCCAAGGGCTCTACGAGCAGTACTTC
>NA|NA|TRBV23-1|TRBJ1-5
CARDPQPQHF
TGCGCCAGAGACCCTCAGCCCCAGCATTTT
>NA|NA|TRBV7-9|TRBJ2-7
CASGWRGYEQYF
TGTGCCAGCGGCTGGAGAGGGTACGAGCAGTACTTC
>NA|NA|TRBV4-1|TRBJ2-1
CASSQGQELFF
TGCGCCAGCAGCCAAGGACAGGAGCTGTTCTTC
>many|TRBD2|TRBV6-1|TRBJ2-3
CASSEEAGATDTQYF
TGTGCCAGCAGTGAAGAGGCGGGAGCGACTGATACGCAGTATTTT
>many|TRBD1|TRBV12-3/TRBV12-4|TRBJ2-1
CASTTGTEIYNEQFF
TGTGCCAGCACCACCGGGACAGAGATCTACAATGAGCAGTTCTTC
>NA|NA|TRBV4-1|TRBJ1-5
CASSQDSGPNQPQHF
TGCGCCAGTAGCCAAGATTCGGGACCAAATCAGCCTCAGCATTTT
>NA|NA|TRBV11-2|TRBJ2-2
CASSLQGTLVARELFF
TGTGCCAGCAGCCTACAAGGGACGTTGGTCGCCAGGGAGCTGTTTTTT
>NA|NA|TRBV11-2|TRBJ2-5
CASSPVGERETQYF
TGTGCCAGCAGTCCAGTGGGGGAGAGGGAGACCCAGTACTTT
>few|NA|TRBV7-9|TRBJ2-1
CASSFLRGSNGEQFF
TGTGCCAGCAGCTTTTTGAGGGGAAGCAATGGTGAGCAGTTCTTC
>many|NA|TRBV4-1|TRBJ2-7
CASRGPTYEQYF
TGCGCCAGCAGGGGGCCAACCTACGAGCAGTACTTC
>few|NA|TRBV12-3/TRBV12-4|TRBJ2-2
CASSPVATLPELFF
TGTGCCAGCAGCCCAGTAGCAACCCTTCCCGAGCTGTTTTTT
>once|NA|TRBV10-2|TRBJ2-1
CASGPTRTPNNERFF
TGCGCCAGCGGTCCCACTAGGACGCCCAACAATGAGCGGTTCTTC
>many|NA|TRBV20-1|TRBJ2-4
CSATSALTPFVAKNIQYF
TGCAGTGCTACGTCAGCCCTTACCCCGTTTGTAGCCAAAAACATTCAGTACTTC
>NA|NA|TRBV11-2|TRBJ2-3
CASGAAVYPIDTQYF
TGTGCCAGCGGCGCAGCCGTTTATCCCATAGATACGCAGTATTTT
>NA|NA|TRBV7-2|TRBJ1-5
CVSSNSGTQNQPQHF
TGTGTCAGCAGCAATAGCGGGACACAGAATCAGCCCCAGCATTTT
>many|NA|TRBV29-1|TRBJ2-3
CSVEVGATDTQYF
TGCAGCGTTGAAGTGGGGGCAACAGATACGCAGTATTTT
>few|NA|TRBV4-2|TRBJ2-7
CASSQPLGGIHGQYF
TGTGCCAGCAGCCAGCCCTTAGGAGGGATCCACGGGCAGTACTTC